The T cell receptor (beta chain) described here comes from a study of blood T cell repertoires in COVID-19. Trimming cost V 5 bases and J 3 bases; bases outside gene matches: 6. The germline CDR1 and CDR2 sequences are SGHNT and YENEEA. This CDR3 spans 15 amino acids. Sequencing used immunoSEQ multiplex PCR; TCRdb keeps in-frame clones, though not all of them. Counted here are over 150,000 clones, approximately 80% occurring once; the ten biggest clones make up approximately 7.1%. This TCR derives from a human donor in a cohort sampled during active COVID-19. The chain links TRBV11-3 to TRBJ2-3; TRBD1 agrees at 9 bases. The sample was peripheral blood. CDR3 in amino acids: CASSGGTGMTDTQYF. CDR3 DNA sequence: TGTGCCAGCAGCGGGGGGACAGGGATGACAGATACGCAGTATTTT.